This T cell receptor (beta chain) was profiled in a study of blood T cell repertoires in COVID-19. Across the study: The cDNA or gDNA used as material had been derived from T cells, B-cell-depleted T cells, or PBMCs.

In the original analysis: Estimation of nucleated cell counts was performed using reference gene primer amplification. Profiled with immunoSEQ multiplex PCR; TCRdb holds only in-frame clones, not every one. The DNA was the basis for D and trimming; V, J and clone size are from that table. The sample has about 140,000 clones; about nine tenths are singletons. All enrollees were about 18 to 89 years old and from roughly 22 US areas. Cohort 3 recovered donors had two negative PCRs, clearance, or symptom resolution. Germline-derived CDR1 and CDR2 are LGHDT and YNNKEL (reference sequence). With 1 base clipped from V and 1 base from J, the junction kept 5 bases outside the gene matches. The CDR3 sequence is 17 residues long.

Sequences were obtained from PBMCs or T cells enriched from blood (not recorded which). The gene calls are TRBV3-1 (or the pseudogene TRBV3-2) and TRBJ1-1; TRBD1 aligns across 11 bases. This sequence was found in a man in his 60s who had recovered from COVID-19. The CDR3, as DNA: TGTGCCAGCAGCCAAGGGACAGGGGGCAGGTCGAACACTGAAGCTTTCTTT. It is translated as CASSQGTGGRSNTEAFF.